Below, 30 T cell receptor beta chains from the same sample are listed, as sequenced in a study of CD4 T cells in relation to SARS-CoV-2 and coronaviruses. Antigens of these TCRs are unknown. Before the COVID-19 pandemic, during about 2011-2018, CD4+ T cells were taken from unexposed donors. Isolation of CD4+ T cells took place after approximately 10 days in culture. Assay used: immunoSEQ multiplex PCR; TCRdb lists only in-frame clones, some missing. The repertoire holds 24,000 or so clones, with roughly 74% as singletons. The material sequenced was CD4+ T cells from PBMCs, cultured in vitro. The source is a human donor in good health.

This clone showed up just once. This chain joins TRBV19 and TRBJ2-7; 7 bases fit TRBD2. The ends lost 5 bases at V and 5 bases at J; junction bases unmatched: 9. The CDR3 runs to 14 residues. The germline V gene has CDR1 LNHDA and CDR2 SQIVND (reference sequence). The CDR3 loop reads CASSVSGVLHEQYF. The CDR3 nucleotides are TGTGCCAGTAGTGTCAGCGGGGTCCTACACGAGCAGTACTTC.

V usage is TRBV2 and J usage is TRBJ2-5, with 9 bases that match TRBD1. The CDR3 spans 16 residues. Germline loops: CDR1 SNHLY, CDR2 FYNNEI. Germline trimming cut 10 bases from V and 4 bases from J; bases unmatched to any gene: 16. This CDR3 reads CAIFLTGGLNGETQYF. The DNA of the CDR3 is TGTGCCATCTTCCTTACAGGGGGCTTAAACGGAGAGACCCAGTACTTC.

The rearrangement uses TRBV19 and TRBJ1-2, with 10 bases matching TRBD1. The J segment lost 6 bases and the V segment lost 6 bases, leaving 10 bases of the junction unmatched. From germline, CDR1 is LNHDA and CDR2 SQIVND (reference sequence). The CDR3 runs 15 residues. CDR3 protein: CASSSGTGAYHGYTF. The CDR3 bases are TGTGCCAGTAGCTCCGGGACAGGGGCGTATCATGGCTACACCTTC.

The chain links TRBV18 to TRBJ2-7, with 7 bases fitting TRBD1. Trimming at V came to 6 bases and at J to 2 bases, leaving 4 bases not matched to a gene. Germline values: CDR1 KGHSH, CDR2 LQKENI. The CDR3 has 13 amino acids. The CDR3 DNA sequence: TGTGCCAGCTCCTTGGGACAGACCTACGAGCAGTACTTC. Protein: CASSLGQTYEQYF.

V gene TRBV6-5 combines with J gene TRBJ2-1, with TRBD2 matching over 7 bases. Germline assignment: CDR1 MNHEY and CDR2 SVGAGI. Trimming cost V 6 bases and J 1 base; bases outside gene matches: 3. The CDR3 contains 14 residues. The CDR3 spells CASSLAESYNEQFF. CDR3 coding DNA: TGTGCCAGCAGCCTAGCGGAATCCTACAATGAGCAGTTCTTC.

This clone showed up just once. The gene calls are TRBV19 and TRBJ1-3; D not resolved. V was shortened by 7 bases and J by 7 bases, with 11 bases between the two germline ends. CDR1 and CDR2 (germline): LNHDA, SQIVND (reference sequence). The CDR3 consists of 12 residues. CDR3 protein: CASIYGRNTIYF. In nucleotides, the CDR3 is TGTGCCAGTATCTATGGGCGCAACACCATATATTTT.

This chain connects TRBV23-1 to TRBJ2-7, with D perhaps matching TRBD1 (6 bases). Being an ORF, TRBV23-1 has a function that is uncertain. V lost 0 bases and J 3 bases, leaving 12 bases between the germline ends. There are 15 residues in the CDR3. This chain's CDR3 is CASSQSPPRGYEQYF. CDR3 DNA sequence: TGCGCCAGCAGTCAATCTCCTCCCAGGGGCTACGAGCAGTACTTC.

The J gene is TRBJ1-2, the V gene TRBV10-3; the D gene is possibly TRBD1 (5 bases). The ends were cut back, 6 bases at V and 2 bases at J, with 10 bases in the middle. The CDR3 covers 13 residues. Germline V gene sequence: CDR1 ENHRY, CDR2 SYGVKD. CDR3 protein: CAIRGTVNYGYTF. The CDR3, as DNA: TGTGCCATCAGGGGGACGGTAAACTATGGCTACACCTTC.

The V gene is TRBV9, the J gene TRBJ2-7, with D hard to call. The V gene's germline CDR1 is SGDLS and CDR2 YYNGEE. V was shortened by 0 bases and J by 0 bases, with 10 bases between the two germline ends. This CDR3 contains 15 residues. The chain's CDR3 is CASSVGHGSSYEQYF. The CDR3 DNA reads as TGTGCCAGCAGCGTAGGACATGGGTCCTCCTACGAGCAGTACTTC.

This chain connects TRBV6-5 to TRBJ2-2, with 9 bases lining up with TRBD2. The germline V gene encodes CDR1 MNHEY and CDR2 SVGAGI. Germline trimming cut 2 bases from V and 4 bases from J; bases unmatched to any gene: 5. The CDR3 has 16 residues. This chain's CDR3 is CASSYRAGGVTGELFF. CDR3 nucleotides: TGTGCCAGCAGTTACAGGGCGGGAGGGGTCACCGGGGAGCTGTTTTTT.

The rearrangement uses TRBV2 and TRBJ2-1; D might be TRBD1 (7 bases). Germline CDR1 SNHLY, CDR2 FYNNEI. Trimming cost V 7 bases and J 7 bases, with 20 bases left between them. The CDR3 runs to 15 residues. Here the CDR3 reads CASMSGQGGRNEQFF. The CDR3 DNA reads as TGTGCCAGCATGTCTGGCCAGGGGGGAAGGAATGAGCAGTTCTTC. Combining the CDR3 with reference TRBV2 and TRBJ2-1 gives the whole variable domain EPEVTQTPSHQVTQMGQEVILRCVPISNHLYFYWYRQILGQKVEFLVSFYNNEISEKSEIFDDQFSVERPDGSNFTLKIRSTKLEDSAMYFCASMSGQGGRNEQFFGPGTRLTVL.

This clone was recorded a few times. CDR3 sequence (DNA): TGCGCCAGCAGCCATGGCCGGGTTTCCGCGTATGGCTACACCTTC. It codes for CASSHGRVSAYGYTF. V gene TRBV4-1 combines with J gene TRBJ1-2; the D is unclear. With 3 bases removed from V and 5 bases from J, the gap between germline ends came to 16 bases. Germline V gene lookup returns CDR1 MGHRA and CDR2 YSYEKL. This CDR3 spans 15 amino acids.

This clone came up a few times. The chain joins TRBV2 to TRBJ1-6, with D perhaps TRBD1 (5 bases). Trimming stripped 4 bases from V and 6 bases from J, with 10 bases between. This CDR3 comprises 14 residues. The germline V gene has CDR1 SNHLY and CDR2 FYNNEI. The CDR3 DNA reads TGTGCCAGCAGTGCCCGGGACGTTAATTCACCCCTCCACTTT. It codes for CASSARDVNSPLHF. The full variable domain, rest sourced from reference TRBV2 and TRBJ1-6, is EPEVTQTPSHQVTQMGQEVILRCVPISNHLYFYWYRQILGQKVEFLVSFYNNEISEKSEIFDDQFSVERPDGSNFTLKIRSTKLEDSAMYFCASSARDVNSPLHFGNGTRLTVT.

The V gene is TRBV27, the J gene TRBJ1-5; the D gene is possibly TRBD1 (5 bases). CDR3 length: 16 amino acids. The germline V gene encodes CDR1 MNHEY and CDR2 SMNVEV (reference sequence). V lost 1 base, J lost 4 bases, and 14 bases lay in between. The chain's CDR3 is CASSLWASGHNQPQHF. The CDR3 region has the DNA TGTGCCAGCAGTTTATGGGCTTCAGGGCATAATCAGCCCCAGCATTTT.

The rearrangement links TRBV6-5 to TRBJ2-2, with 7 positions matching TRBD1. Germline V CDR1 and CDR2: MNHEY, SVGAGI. V trimming: 7 bases; J trimming: 0 bases; junction bases outside the gene matches: 5. The CDR3 covers 15 residues. As DNA, the CDR3 is TGTGCCAGCACCCGAGGGGGCACGAACACCGGGGAGCTGTTTTTT. Amino acids: CASTRGGTNTGELFF.

The chain links TRBV3-1 (or the pseudogene TRBV3-2) to TRBJ2-7; D call uncertain. The CDR3 covers 12 residues. The V end was cut by 3 bases, the J end by 5 bases, with 8 bases between. The germline gives CDR1 LGHDT, CDR2 YNNKEL (reference sequence). DNA for the CDR3: TGTGCCAGCAGCCAGTACTGGAACGAGCAGTACTTC. Amino acid sequence: CASSQYWNEQYF.

The J gene is TRBJ1-2, the V gene TRBV30; 8 positions match TRBD1. The CDR3 is 15 amino acids. Losses at the gene ends were 4 bases for V and 8 bases for J; bases not matched to a gene: 15. CDR1 and CDR2 from the germline V gene are GTSNPN and SVGIG (reference sequence). In nucleotides, the CDR3 is TGTGCCTGGAAAGGACAGGGCAGTCGCTTGGGAGGCTACACCTTC. It codes for CAWKGQGSRLGGYTF.

J is TRBJ1-5 and V is TRBV7-3; 11 nucleotides agree with TRBD1. V shed 0 bases and J 3 bases; nucleotides not matched to a gene: 16. The CDR3 has 21 amino acids. CDR1 and CDR2 (germline): SGHTA, FQGTGA. Here the CDR3 DNA reads TGTGCCAGCAGCTTAACGTTAAGTGGGGACAGGGGGTTTGGAAACAATCAGCCCCAGCATTTT. Protein product: CASSLTLSGDRGFGNNQPQHF. Supplemented by reference TRBV7-3 and TRBJ1-5, the full variable domain reads GAGVSQTPSNKVTEKGKYVELRCDPISGHTALYWYRQSLGQGPEFLIYFQGTGAADDSGLPNDRFFAVRPEGSVSTLKIQRTERGDSAVYLCASSLTLSGDRGFGNNQPQHFGDGTRLSIL.

The rearrangement links TRBV20-1 to TRBJ2-1, with D hard to call. Trimming cost V 3 bases and J 5 bases, with 11 bases left between them. The CDR3 covers 13 residues. Germline loops: CDR1 DFQATT, CDR2 SNEGSKA (reference sequence). The CDR3 here is CSASRSRNNEQFF. The CDR3 nucleotides are TGCAGTGCTAGTCGTTCTAGGAACAATGAGCAGTTCTTC.

This sequence joins TRBV12-3 or TRBV12-4 and TRBJ2-1, with TRBD1 matching 7 bases. CDR3 size: 12 residues. The V gene end was trimmed by 6 bases and the J gene end by 10 bases; junction bases not matched to a gene: 6. This chain's CDR3 is CASRGTAWEQFF. The CDR3 DNA is TGTGCCAGCAGGGGGACAGCCTGGGAGCAGTTCTTC.

The V call is TRBV5-1, the J call TRBJ1-4; perhaps TRBD1 as D (6 bases). The V and J ends lost 2 bases and 2 bases respectively, with 7 bases between them. Germline CDR1 is SGHRS and CDR2 is YFSETQ. CDR3 length: 14 residues. The CDR3 region is CASSLQGTNEKLFF. The CDR3 DNA reads TGCGCCAGCAGCTTACAGGGCACTAATGAAAAACTGTTTTTT.

This sequence joins TRBV10-3 and TRBJ1-5, with TRBD1 matching 11 bases. This CDR3 region has 14 residues. The germline gives CDR1 ENHRY, CDR2 SYGVKD. V trimming: 10 bases; J trimming: 2 bases; junction bases outside the gene matches: 4. Here the CDR3 reads CATGQGAGNQPQHF. The CDR3 DNA reads TGTGCCACCGGACAGGGGGCTGGCAATCAGCCCCAGCATTTT.

This rearrangement joins TRBV7-8 to TRBJ1-1; TRBD1 might be the D (5 bases). Per germline, CDR1 SGHVS and CDR2 FQNEAQ. The V gene lost 1 base and the J gene lost 5 bases, with 17 bases spanning the gap. This CDR3 comprises 16 residues. CDR3 residues: CASSLEGRARETEAFF. CDR3 coding DNA: TGTGCCAGCAGCTTAGAGGGTAGGGCCAGGGAGACTGAAGCTTTCTTT. The variable domain in full, completed from reference TRBV7-8 and TRBJ1-1, reads GAGVSQSPRYKVAKRGQDVALRCDPISGHVSLFWYQQALGQGPEFLTYFQNEAQLDKSGLPSDRFFAERPEGSVSTLKIQRTQQEDSAVYLCASSLEGRARETEAFFGQGTRLTVV.

V gene TRBV4-2 combines with J gene TRBJ2-7, with D tentatively TRBD2 (6 bases). V lost 1 base to trimming and J lost 2 bases, with 12 bases between them. In germline, CDR1 is LGHNA, CDR2 YNFKEQ. The CDR3 runs 15 residues. This CDR3 reads CASSQASGGPYEQYF. As DNA, the CDR3 is TGTGCCAGCAGCCAAGCTTCAGGAGGGCCCTACGAGCAGTACTTC.

The rearrangement joins TRBV19 to TRBJ2-1; 11 nucleotides line up with TRBD2. The CDR3 runs 15 residues. After removal of 5 bases from V and 6 bases from J, the junction contained 6 bases not matched to a gene. Germline CDR1 LNHDA, CDR2 SQIVND (reference sequence). The CDR3 here is CASSDSGRATNEQFF. The CDR3 region has the DNA TGTGCCAGTAGTGATAGCGGGAGGGCCACCAATGAGCAGTTCTTC.

The chain is built from TRBV3-1 (or the pseudogene TRBV3-2) and TRBJ1-6, with unresolved D. The germline V gene encodes CDR1 LGHDT and CDR2 YNNKEL (reference sequence). The CDR3 contains 13 residues. Trimming took 1 base from V and 14 from J, leaving 12 bases between them. As DNA, the CDR3 is TGTGCCAGCAGCCAAGGGGAGATCCCCACCCTCCACTTT. Encoded protein: CASSQGEIPTLHF.

The V call is TRBV2, the J call TRBJ1-5; no clear D gene. Germline V CDR1 and CDR2: SNHLY, FYNNEI. CDR3 length equals 13 residues. V lost 4 bases and J lost 6, with 10 bases in between. The CDR3 nucleotides are TGTGCCAGCAGTGCACAGACCGGTCAGCCCCAGCATTTT. It codes for CASSAQTGQPQHF.

This clone was recorded only once. The J gene is TRBJ2-1, the V gene TRBV5-1, with D possibly matching TRBD2 (6 bases). The germline V gene encodes CDR1 SGHRS and CDR2 YFSETQ. This CDR3 contains 16 residues. The V and J ends lost 3 bases and 13 bases respectively, with 26 bases between them. CDR3 DNA sequence: TGCGCCAGCAGCTCGTCCGGGACTCCTCCATTTGGCGTTCAGTTCTTC. Translated: CASSSSGTPPFGVQFF.

The chain employs TRBV15 and TRBJ2-7, with unresolved D. This CDR3 is built from 15 residues. Trimming stripped 0 bases from V and 3 bases from J, with 12 bases between. The germline V gene has CDR1 LNHNV and CDR2 YYDKDF (reference sequence). The CDR3 DNA reads as TGTGCCACCAGCAGAGATTTCACGGACGTCTACGAGCAGTACTTC. Translation gives CATSRDFTDVYEQYF.

V usage is TRBV28 and J usage is TRBJ1-5; D unclear. Trimming cost V 4 bases and J 6 bases, with 7 bases left between them. The CDR3 spans 12 residues. Germline V gives CDR1 MDHEN, CDR2 SYDVKM. The CDR3 coding sequence is TGTGCCAGCAGTTCCCAAACTCAGCCCCAGCATTTT. Translating it yields CASSSQTQPQHF.